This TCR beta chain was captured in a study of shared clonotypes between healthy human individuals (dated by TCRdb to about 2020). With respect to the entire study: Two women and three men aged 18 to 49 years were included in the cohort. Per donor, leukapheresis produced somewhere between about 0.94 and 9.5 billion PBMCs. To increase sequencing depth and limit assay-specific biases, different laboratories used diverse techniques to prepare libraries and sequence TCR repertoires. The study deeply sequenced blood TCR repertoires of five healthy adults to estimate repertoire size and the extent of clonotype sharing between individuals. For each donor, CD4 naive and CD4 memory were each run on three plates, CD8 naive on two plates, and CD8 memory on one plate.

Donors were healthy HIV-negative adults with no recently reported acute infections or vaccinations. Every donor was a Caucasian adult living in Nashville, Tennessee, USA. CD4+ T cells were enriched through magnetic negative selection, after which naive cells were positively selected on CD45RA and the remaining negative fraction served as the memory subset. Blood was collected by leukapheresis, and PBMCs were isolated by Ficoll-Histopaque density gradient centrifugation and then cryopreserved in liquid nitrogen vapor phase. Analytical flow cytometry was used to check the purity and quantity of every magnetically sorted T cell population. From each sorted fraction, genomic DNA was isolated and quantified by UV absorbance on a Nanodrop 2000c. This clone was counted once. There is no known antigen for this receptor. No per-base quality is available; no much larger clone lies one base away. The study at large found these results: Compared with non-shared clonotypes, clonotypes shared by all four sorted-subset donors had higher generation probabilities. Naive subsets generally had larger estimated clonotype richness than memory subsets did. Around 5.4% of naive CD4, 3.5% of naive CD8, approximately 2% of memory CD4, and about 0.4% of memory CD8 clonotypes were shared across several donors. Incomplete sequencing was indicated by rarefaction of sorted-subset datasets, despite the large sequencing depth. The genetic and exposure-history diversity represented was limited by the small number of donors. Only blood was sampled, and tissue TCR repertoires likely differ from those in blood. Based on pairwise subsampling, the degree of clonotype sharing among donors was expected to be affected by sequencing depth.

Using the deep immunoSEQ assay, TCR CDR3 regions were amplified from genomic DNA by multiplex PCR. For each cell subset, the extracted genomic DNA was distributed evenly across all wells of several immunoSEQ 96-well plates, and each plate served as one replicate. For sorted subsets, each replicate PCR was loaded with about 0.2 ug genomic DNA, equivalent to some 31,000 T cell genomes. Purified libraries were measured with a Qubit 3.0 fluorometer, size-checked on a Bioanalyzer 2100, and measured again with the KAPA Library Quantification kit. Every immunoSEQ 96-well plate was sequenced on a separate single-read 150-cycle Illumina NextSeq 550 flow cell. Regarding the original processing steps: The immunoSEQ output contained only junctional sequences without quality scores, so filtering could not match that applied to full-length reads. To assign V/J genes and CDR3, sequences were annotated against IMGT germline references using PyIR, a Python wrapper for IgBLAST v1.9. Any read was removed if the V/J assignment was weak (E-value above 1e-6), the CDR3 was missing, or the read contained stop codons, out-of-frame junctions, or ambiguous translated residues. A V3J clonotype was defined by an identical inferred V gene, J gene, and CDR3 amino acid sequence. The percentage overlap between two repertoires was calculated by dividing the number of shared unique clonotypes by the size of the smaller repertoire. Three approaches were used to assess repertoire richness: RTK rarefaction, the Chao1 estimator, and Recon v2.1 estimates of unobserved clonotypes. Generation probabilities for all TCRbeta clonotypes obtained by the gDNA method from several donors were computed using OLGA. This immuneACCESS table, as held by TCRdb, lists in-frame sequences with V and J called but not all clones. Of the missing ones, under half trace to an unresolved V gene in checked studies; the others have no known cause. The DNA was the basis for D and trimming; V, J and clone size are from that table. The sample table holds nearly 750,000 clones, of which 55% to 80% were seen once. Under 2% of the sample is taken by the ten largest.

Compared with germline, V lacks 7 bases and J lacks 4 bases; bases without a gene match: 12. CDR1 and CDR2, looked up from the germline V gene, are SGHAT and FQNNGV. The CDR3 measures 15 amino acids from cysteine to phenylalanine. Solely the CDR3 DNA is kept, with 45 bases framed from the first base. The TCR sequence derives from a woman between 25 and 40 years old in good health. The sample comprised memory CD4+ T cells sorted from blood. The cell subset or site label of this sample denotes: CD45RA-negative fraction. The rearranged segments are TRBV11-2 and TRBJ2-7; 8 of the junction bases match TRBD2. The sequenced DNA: TGTGCCAGCAACCTACTGACTAGCGCCGCATACGAGCAGTACTTC. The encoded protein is CASNLLTSAAYEQYF.